The rows below give T cell receptor beta chains drawn from one sample of a study of Tregs in tolerant kidney transplant recipients. These receptors' antigens are unknown. Method: immunoSEQ multiplex PCR; TCRdb's copy keeps in-frame clones and lacks some. The top ten clones hold about 0.41% of a sample with about 44,000 clones, nearly 97% of them seen once. Sequenced sample: Tregs from blood cultured with allogeneic cells. These receptors were taken from a human donor in good health. Each CDR3 is given with its conserved first and last residue. D genes are given only for firm matches. Only some rows state a clone size, as once, few, many or a class for expanded clones.

clone_size: .
d_call: .
j_call: TRBJ2-7
v_call: TRBV19
cdr3_nt: TGTGCCAGTAGTATAGAGTTCAGGGACCCCTACGAGCAGTACTTC
cdr3_aa: CASSIEFRDPYEQYF

clone_size: .
d_call: .
j_call: TRBJ2-2
v_call: TRBV5-1
cdr3_nt: TGCGCCAGCAGCAAGAACACCGGGGAGCTGTTTTTT
cdr3_aa: CASSKNTGELFF

clone_size: .
d_call: TRBD1
j_call: TRBJ2-3
v_call: TRBV12-5
cdr3_nt: TGTGCTAGTGGACAGACAGGGCCAGATACGCAGTATTTT
cdr3_aa: CASGQTGPDTQYF

clone_size: once
d_call: .
j_call: TRBJ1-5
v_call: TRBV15
cdr3_nt: TGTGCCACCAGCAGAGGGGGACTTCCTAATCAGCCCCAGCATTTT
cdr3_aa: CATSRGGLPNQPQHF

clone_size: .
d_call: .
j_call: TRBJ2-3
v_call: TRBV2
cdr3_nt: TGTGCCAGCAGTGAGAGGTCCCGCACAGATACGCAGTATTTT
cdr3_aa: CASSERSRTDTQYF

clone_size: .
d_call: .
j_call: TRBJ1-1
v_call: TRBV19
cdr3_nt: TGTGCCAGTAGTATAGTCTTCCGGAACACTGAAGCTTTCTTT
cdr3_aa: CASSIVFRNTEAFF

clone_size: .
d_call: TRBD2
j_call: TRBJ2-1
v_call: TRBV2
cdr3_nt: TGTGCCAGCAGTCTTTTGCCTAGCGGACTCTTCTCCTACAATGAGCAGTTCTTC
cdr3_aa: CASSLLPSGLFSYNEQFF

clone_size: .
d_call: TRBD2
j_call: TRBJ2-5
v_call: TRBV18
cdr3_nt: TGTGCCAGCTCACCAACTAGCGGGGAGACCCAGTACTTC
cdr3_aa: CASSPTSGETQYF

clone_size: .
d_call: TRBD1
j_call: TRBJ1-6
v_call: TRBV2
cdr3_nt: TGCGCCAAACAGGGGGTTGGAGTTTCACCCCTCCACTTT
cdr3_aa: CAKQGVGVSPLHF

clone_size: .
d_call: .
j_call: TRBJ1-1
v_call: TRBV5-1
cdr3_nt: TGCGCCAGCAGCACCAGGAGCACTGAAGCTTTCTTT
cdr3_aa: CASSTRSTEAFF

clone_size: .
d_call: .
j_call: TRBJ2-2
v_call: TRBV2
cdr3_nt: TGTGCCACCCAGAGATTCGTATCGAACACCGGGGAGCTGTTTTTT
cdr3_aa: CATQRFVSNTGELFF

clone_size: .
d_call: TRBD2
j_call: TRBJ2-3
v_call: TRBV5-6
cdr3_nt: TGTGCCAGCTATTCGCGGGGACTACTCACAGATACGCAGTATTTT
cdr3_aa: CASYSRGLLTDTQYF

clone_size: .
d_call: TRBD1
j_call: TRBJ2-7
v_call: TRBV30
cdr3_nt: TGTGCCTGGAGTCCTAGGGGACAGGGGGTCTACGAGCAGTACTTC
cdr3_aa: CAWSPRGQGVYEQYF

clone_size: .
d_call: .
j_call: TRBJ2-3
v_call: TRBV29-1
cdr3_nt: TGCAGCGCGGGGGCGATCGCAGATACGCAGTATTTT
cdr3_aa: CSAGAIADTQYF

clone_size: once
d_call: TRBD1
j_call: TRBJ1-2
v_call: TRBV18
cdr3_nt: TGTGCCAGCTCACCACAGACAGGGCCCAACTATGGCTACACCTTC
cdr3_aa: CASSPQTGPNYGYTF

clone_size: once
d_call: TRBD2
j_call: TRBJ2-7
v_call: TRBV4-1
cdr3_nt: TGCGCCAGCAGCCAAGTACCTAGCGGGAGATTCTACGAGCAGTACTTC
cdr3_aa: CASSQVPSGRFYEQYF

clone_size: .
d_call: .
j_call: TRBJ1-5
v_call: TRBV6-6
cdr3_nt: TGTGCCAGCAGTTACTCTTGGGGTTCCAATCAGCCCCAGCATTTT
cdr3_aa: CASSYSWGSNQPQHF

clone_size: once
d_call: TRBD1
j_call: TRBJ1-4
v_call: TRBV18
cdr3_nt: TGTGCCAGCTCACGTTTCCGAGGGGGCGCGGGGAATGAAAAACTGTTTTTT
cdr3_aa: CASSRFRGGAGNEKLFF

clone_size: .
d_call: TRBD1
j_call: TRBJ1-5
v_call: TRBV5-8
cdr3_nt: TGTGCCAGCAGCCAAGGGACAGGGACTGGGCAGCCCCAGCATTTT
cdr3_aa: CASSQGTGTGQPQHF

clone_size: .
d_call: .
j_call: TRBJ1-1
v_call: TRBV27
cdr3_nt: TGTGCCAGCAGAGACGGAAGCGTAGTGGGAATGATGAACACTGAAGCTTTCTTT
cdr3_aa: CASRDGSVVGMMNTEAFF

clone_size: .
d_call: .
j_call: TRBJ1-1
v_call: TRBV2
cdr3_nt: TGTGCCAGCAGCTGGTCGATCACTGAAGCTTTCTTT
cdr3_aa: CASSWSITEAFF

clone_size: .
d_call: TRBD1
j_call: TRBJ2-2
v_call: TRBV7-3
cdr3_nt: TGTGCCAGCAGCTCTGCGGGACAGGTCCTCACCGGGGAGCTGTTTTTT
cdr3_aa: CASSSAGQVLTGELFF

clone_size: .
d_call: .
j_call: TRBJ1-5
v_call: TRBV5-5
cdr3_nt: TGTGCCAGCAGCTTGGTTGGGGCCGGGGAGCAGCCCCAGCATTTT
cdr3_aa: CASSLVGAGEQPQHF

clone_size: .
d_call: TRBD1
j_call: TRBJ2-1
v_call: TRBV5-4
cdr3_nt: TGTGCCAGCAGCTTGGCCAGAACAGGGGGCTATGAGCAGTTCTTC
cdr3_aa: CASSLARTGGYEQFF

clone_size: .
d_call: .
j_call: TRBJ2-5
v_call: TRBV9
cdr3_nt: TGTGCCAGCAGCGCCGGGACAAACCAAGAGACCCAGTACTTC
cdr3_aa: CASSAGTNQETQYF

clone_size: .
d_call: .
j_call: TRBJ1-6
v_call: TRBV14
cdr3_nt: TGTGCCAGCAGCCCAGGGCGGCAAAATTCACCCCTCCACTTT
cdr3_aa: CASSPGRQNSPLHF

clone_size: .
d_call: .
j_call: TRBJ1-2
v_call: TRBV27
cdr3_nt: TGTGCCAGCAGTTTGCACGGGACAACCTATGGCTACACCTTC
cdr3_aa: CASSLHGTTYGYTF

clone_size: .
d_call: TRBD2
j_call: TRBJ2-7
v_call: TRBV4-2
cdr3_nt: TGTGCCAGCAGCCAAGTAGGCGCGGGGGGGGGATACGAGCAGTACTTC
cdr3_aa: CASSQVGAGGGYEQYF

clone_size: .
d_call: .
j_call: TRBJ1-5
v_call: TRBV19
cdr3_nt: TGTGCCAGTAGTATTCACCGAGGGACCCATCAGCCCCAGCATTTT
cdr3_aa: CASSIHRGTHQPQHF

clone_size: .
d_call: .
j_call: TRBJ1-2
v_call: TRBV9
cdr3_nt: TGTGCCAGCAGCGTAGCTACGAGAGGGTTTAATGGCTACACCTTC
cdr3_aa: CASSVATRGFNGYTF

clone_size: .
d_call: .
j_call: TRBJ2-1
v_call: TRBV4-2
cdr3_nt: TGTGCCAGCAGCCAAGTTACGGGAGCTGGATACAATGAGCAGTTCTTC
cdr3_aa: CASSQVTGAGYNEQFF

clone_size: .
d_call: .
j_call: TRBJ1-2
v_call: TRBV18
cdr3_nt: TGTGCCAGCTCACCATCGGGCCTAAATGGCTACACCTTC
cdr3_aa: CASSPSGLNGYTF

clone_size: once
d_call: TRBD1
j_call: TRBJ1-2
v_call: TRBV5-1
cdr3_nt: TGCGCCAGTCGACGGACAGGGACTAACTATGGCTACACCTTC
cdr3_aa: CASRRTGTNYGYTF

clone_size: .
d_call: TRBD1
j_call: TRBJ2-3
v_call: TRBV6-6
cdr3_nt: TGTGCCAGCAGTTACAGCGGGACAGGGATGGTTGGTACGCAGTATTTT
cdr3_aa: CASSYSGTGMVGTQYF

clone_size: .
d_call: .
j_call: TRBJ1-1
v_call: TRBV5-1
cdr3_nt: TGCGCCAGCAGCTTGGCCGAAGGGGGAGGGAACACTGAAGCTTTCTTT
cdr3_aa: CASSLAEGGGNTEAFF

clone_size: once
d_call: .
j_call: TRBJ1-2
v_call: TRBV6-1
cdr3_nt: TGTGCCAGCAGGGGCCCGGGGGAGGGAAATTATGGCTACACCTTC
cdr3_aa: CASRGPGEGNYGYTF

clone_size: .
d_call: TRBD1
j_call: TRBJ1-2
v_call: TRBV5-1
cdr3_nt: TGCGCCAGCAGGTCGACAGGGCTCGACGGCTACACCTTC
cdr3_aa: CASRSTGLDGYTF

clone_size: .
d_call: .
j_call: TRBJ1-2
v_call: TRBV6-5
cdr3_nt: TGTGCCAGCAGTTACTCGACAAGCCACTATGGCTACACCTTC
cdr3_aa: CASSYSTSHYGYTF

clone_size: once
d_call: .
j_call: TRBJ1-1
v_call: TRBV6-4
cdr3_nt: TGTGCCAGCAGTGACGGGGGATGGGGCACTGAAGCTTTCTTT
cdr3_aa: CASSDGGWGTEAFF

clone_size: .
d_call: .
j_call: TRBJ1-2
v_call: TRBV6-5
cdr3_nt: TGTGCCAGCAGTTACCCAGGGGTGGGATCTTATGGCTACACCTTC
cdr3_aa: CASSYPGVGSYGYTF

clone_size: once
d_call: TRBD1
j_call: TRBJ1-5
v_call: TRBV6-6
cdr3_nt: TGTGCCAGCAGTTACTGGGGACAGGGTAGCAATCAGCCCCAGCATTTT
cdr3_aa: CASSYWGQGSNQPQHF

clone_size: .
d_call: .
j_call: TRBJ2-2
v_call: TRBV13
cdr3_nt: TGTGCCAGCAGCTTTATACCTCAGGGACACGGGGAGCTGTTTTTT
cdr3_aa: CASSFIPQGHGELFF

clone_size: .
d_call: .
j_call: TRBJ1-1
v_call: TRBV5-1
cdr3_nt: TGCGCCAGCAGCTGGGGGGCCTTAAGGAACACTGAAGCTTTCTTT
cdr3_aa: CASSWGALRNTEAFF

clone_size: few
d_call: TRBD1
j_call: TRBJ1-2
v_call: TRBV5-1
cdr3_nt: TGCGCCAGCAGTCCAACCGACAGGGCGAACTATGGCTACACCTTC
cdr3_aa: CASSPTDRANYGYTF

clone_size: .
d_call: TRBD2
j_call: TRBJ2-5
v_call: TRBV5-4
cdr3_nt: TGTGCCAGCAGCTCCCCACTAGCGGGAGGGCGGGAGACCCAGTACTTC
cdr3_aa: CASSSPLAGGRETQYF

clone_size: .
d_call: TRBD2
j_call: TRBJ2-7
v_call: TRBV5-1
cdr3_nt: TGCGCCAGCAGCCCGGGACTAGCGGGAGCAAGTCGATACGAGCAGTACTTC
cdr3_aa: CASSPGLAGASRYEQYF

clone_size: .
d_call: .
j_call: TRBJ1-1
v_call: TRBV29-1
cdr3_nt: TGCAGCGCTTCGGGGGTCACTGAAGCTTTCTTT
cdr3_aa: CSASGVTEAFF

clone_size: .
d_call: .
j_call: TRBJ1-2
v_call: TRBV20-1
cdr3_nt: TGCAGTGCTAGAGATAACAAGAACCACTTC
cdr3_aa: CSARDNKNHF

clone_size: .
d_call: TRBD2
j_call: TRBJ2-3
v_call: TRBV11-2
cdr3_nt: TGTGCCAGCAGCTCCCTAGCGGGAGGGCCGACAGATACGCAGTATTTT
cdr3_aa: CASSSLAGGPTDTQYF

clone_size: .
d_call: .
j_call: TRBJ1-1
v_call: TRBV9
cdr3_nt: TGTGCCAGCAGCGTAAAAAGGGGGAGGGTCCCTCGGACTGAAGCTTTCTTT
cdr3_aa: CASSVKRGRVPRTEAFF